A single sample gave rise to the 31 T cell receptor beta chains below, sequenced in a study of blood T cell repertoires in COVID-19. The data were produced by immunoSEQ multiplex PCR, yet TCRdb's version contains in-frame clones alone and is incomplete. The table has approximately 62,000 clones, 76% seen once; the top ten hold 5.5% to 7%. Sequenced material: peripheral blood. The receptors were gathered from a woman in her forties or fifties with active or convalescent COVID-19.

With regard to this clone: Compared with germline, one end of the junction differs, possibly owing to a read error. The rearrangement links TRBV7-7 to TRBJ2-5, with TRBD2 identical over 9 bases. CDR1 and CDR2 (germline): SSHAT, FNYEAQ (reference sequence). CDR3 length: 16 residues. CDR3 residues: CASSPRAGGYQETQYF. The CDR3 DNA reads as TGTGCTAGCAGCCCCCGGGCGGGAGGGTACCAAGAGACCCAGTACTTC.

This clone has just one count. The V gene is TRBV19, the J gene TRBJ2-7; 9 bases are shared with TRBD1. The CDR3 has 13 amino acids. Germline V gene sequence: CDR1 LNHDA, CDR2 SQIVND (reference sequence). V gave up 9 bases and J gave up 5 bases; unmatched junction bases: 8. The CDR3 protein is CASGDRVTHEQYF. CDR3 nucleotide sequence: TGTGCCAGCGGGGACAGGGTGACCCACGAGCAGTACTTC.

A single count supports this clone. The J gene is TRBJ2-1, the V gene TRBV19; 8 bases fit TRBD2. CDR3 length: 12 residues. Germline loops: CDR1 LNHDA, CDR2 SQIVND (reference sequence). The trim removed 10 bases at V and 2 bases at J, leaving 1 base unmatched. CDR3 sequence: CATGLAYNEQFF. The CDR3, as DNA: TGTGCCACGGGACTAGCCTACAATGAGCAGTTCTTC.

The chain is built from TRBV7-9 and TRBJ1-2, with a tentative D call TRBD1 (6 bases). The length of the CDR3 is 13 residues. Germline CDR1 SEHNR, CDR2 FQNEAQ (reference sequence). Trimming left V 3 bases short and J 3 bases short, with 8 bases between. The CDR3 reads CASSFRQDYGYTF. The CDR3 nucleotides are TGTGCCAGCAGCTTTCGACAGGACTATGGCTACACCTTC.

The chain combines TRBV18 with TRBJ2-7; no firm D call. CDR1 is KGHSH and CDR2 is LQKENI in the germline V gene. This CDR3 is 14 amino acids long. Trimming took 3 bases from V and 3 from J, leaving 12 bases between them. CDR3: CASSPRPTIYEQYF. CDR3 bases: TGTGCCAGCTCACCTCGGCCGACAATCTACGAGCAGTACTTC. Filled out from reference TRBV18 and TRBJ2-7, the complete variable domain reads NAGVMQNPRHLVRRRGQEARLRCSPMKGHSHVYWYRQLPEEGLKFMVYLQKENIIDESGMPKERFSAEFPKEGPSILRIQQVVRGDSAAYFCASSPRPTIYEQYFGPGTRLTVT.

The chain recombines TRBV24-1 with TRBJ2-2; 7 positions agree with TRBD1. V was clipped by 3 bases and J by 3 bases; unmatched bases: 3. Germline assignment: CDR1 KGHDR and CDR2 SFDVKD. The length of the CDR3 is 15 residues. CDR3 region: CATSDPGTDTGELFF. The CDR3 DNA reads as TGTGCCACCAGTGATCCCGGGACAGACACCGGGGAGCTGTTTTTT.

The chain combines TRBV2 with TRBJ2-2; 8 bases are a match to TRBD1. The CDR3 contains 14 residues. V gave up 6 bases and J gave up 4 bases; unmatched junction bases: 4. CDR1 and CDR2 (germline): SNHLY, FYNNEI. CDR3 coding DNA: TGTGCCAGCAGGCAGGGGGCATTCACCGGGGAGCTGTTTTTT. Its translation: CASRQGAFTGELFF.

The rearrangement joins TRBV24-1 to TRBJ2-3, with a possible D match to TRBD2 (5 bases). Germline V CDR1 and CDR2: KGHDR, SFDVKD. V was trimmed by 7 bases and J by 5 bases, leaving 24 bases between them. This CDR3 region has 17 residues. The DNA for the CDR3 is TGTGCCACCAGCGTTCCCGGACTGGCCCCGGCGGTAGATACGCAGTATTTT. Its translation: CATSVPGLAPAVDTQYF.

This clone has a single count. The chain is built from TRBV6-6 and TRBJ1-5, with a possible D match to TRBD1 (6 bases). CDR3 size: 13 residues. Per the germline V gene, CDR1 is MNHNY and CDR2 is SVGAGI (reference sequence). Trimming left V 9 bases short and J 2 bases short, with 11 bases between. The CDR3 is CASSWTGNQPQHF. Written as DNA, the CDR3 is TGTGCCAGTTCCTGGACAGGCAATCAGCCCCAGCATTTT.

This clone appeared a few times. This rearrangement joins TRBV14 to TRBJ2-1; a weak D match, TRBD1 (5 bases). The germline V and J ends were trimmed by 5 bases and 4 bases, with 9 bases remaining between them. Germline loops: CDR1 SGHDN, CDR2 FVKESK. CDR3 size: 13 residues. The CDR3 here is CASSEGAYNEQFF. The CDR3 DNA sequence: TGTGCCAGCAGCGAAGGGGCGTACAATGAGCAGTTCTTC.

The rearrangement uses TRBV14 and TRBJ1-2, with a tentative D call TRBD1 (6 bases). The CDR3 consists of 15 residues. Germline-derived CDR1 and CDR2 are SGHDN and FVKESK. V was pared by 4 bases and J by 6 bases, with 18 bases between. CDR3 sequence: CASSRSQGALNGYTF. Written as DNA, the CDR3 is TGTGCCAGCAGCCGATCACAGGGCGCATTAAATGGCTACACCTTC.

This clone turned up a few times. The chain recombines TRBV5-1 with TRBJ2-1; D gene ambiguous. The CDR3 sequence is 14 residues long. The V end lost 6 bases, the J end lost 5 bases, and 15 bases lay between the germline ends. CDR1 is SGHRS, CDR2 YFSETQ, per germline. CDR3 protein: CASISPNSHNEQFF. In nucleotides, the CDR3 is TGCGCCAGCATTAGTCCGAATTCGCACAATGAGCAGTTCTTC.

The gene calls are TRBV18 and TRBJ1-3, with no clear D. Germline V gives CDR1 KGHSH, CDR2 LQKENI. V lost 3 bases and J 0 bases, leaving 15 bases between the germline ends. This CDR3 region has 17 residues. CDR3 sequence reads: CASSPQSGALSGNTIYF. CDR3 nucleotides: TGTGCCAGCTCACCCCAGTCCGGAGCGCTCTCTGGAAACACCATATATTTT.

As DNA, the CDR3 is TGTGCCAGCTCACGGGGACAGGGGAGCTCCTACGAGCAGTACTTC. This encodes CASSRGQGSSYEQYF. The V gene is TRBV18, the J gene TRBJ2-7; 10 bases align to TRBD1. Trimming took 4 bases from V and 0 from J; bases not matched to a gene: 3. Per germline, CDR1 KGHSH and CDR2 LQKENI. This CDR3 has 15 amino acids.

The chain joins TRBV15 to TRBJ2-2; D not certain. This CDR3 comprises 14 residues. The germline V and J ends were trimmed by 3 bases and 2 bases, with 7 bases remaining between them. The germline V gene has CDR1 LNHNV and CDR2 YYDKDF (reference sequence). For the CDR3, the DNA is TGTGCCACCAGCAGGGTGGGCAACACCGGGGAGCTGTTTTTT. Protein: CATSRVGNTGELFF. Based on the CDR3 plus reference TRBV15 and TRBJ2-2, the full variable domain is DAMVIQNPRYQVTQFGKPVTLSCSQTLNHNVMYWYQQKSSQAPKLLFHYYDKDFNNEADTPDNFQSRRPNTSFCFLDIRSPGLGDTAMYLCATSRVGNTGELFFGEGSRLTVL.

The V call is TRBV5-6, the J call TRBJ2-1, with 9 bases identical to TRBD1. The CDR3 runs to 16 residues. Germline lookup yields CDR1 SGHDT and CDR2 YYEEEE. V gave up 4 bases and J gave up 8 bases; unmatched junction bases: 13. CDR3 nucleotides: TGTGCCAGCAGCGGCTTAGGGACAGGGAAGCCCCATGAGCAGTTCTTC. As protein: CASSGLGTGKPHEQFF.

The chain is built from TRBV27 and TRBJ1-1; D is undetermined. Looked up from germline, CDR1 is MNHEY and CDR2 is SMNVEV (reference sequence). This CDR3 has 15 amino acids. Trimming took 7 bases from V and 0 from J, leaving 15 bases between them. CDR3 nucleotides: TGTGCCAGCAATAACGCCGGACTGTTGAACACTGAAGCTTTCTTT. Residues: CASNNAGLLNTEAFF.

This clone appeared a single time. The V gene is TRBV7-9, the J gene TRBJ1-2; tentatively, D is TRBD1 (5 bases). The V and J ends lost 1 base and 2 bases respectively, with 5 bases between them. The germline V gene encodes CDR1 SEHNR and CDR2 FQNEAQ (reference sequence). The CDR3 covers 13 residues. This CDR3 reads CASSLGQNYGYTF. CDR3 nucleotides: TGTGCCAGCAGCTTAGGACAGAACTATGGCTACACCTTC. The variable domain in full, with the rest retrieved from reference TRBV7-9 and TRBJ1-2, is DTGVSQNPRHKITKRGQNVTFRCDPISEHNRLYWYRQTLGQGPEFLTYFQNEAQLEKSRLLSDRFSAERPKGSFSTLEIQRTEQGDSAMYLCASSLGQNYGYTFGSGTRLTVV.

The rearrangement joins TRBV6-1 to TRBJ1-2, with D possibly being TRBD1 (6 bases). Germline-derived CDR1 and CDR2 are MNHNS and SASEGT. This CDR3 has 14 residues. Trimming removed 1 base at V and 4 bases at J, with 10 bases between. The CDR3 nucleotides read TGTGCCAGCAGTGAAGTCCACAGGGTCTATGGCTACACCTTC. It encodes CASSEVHRVYGYTF.

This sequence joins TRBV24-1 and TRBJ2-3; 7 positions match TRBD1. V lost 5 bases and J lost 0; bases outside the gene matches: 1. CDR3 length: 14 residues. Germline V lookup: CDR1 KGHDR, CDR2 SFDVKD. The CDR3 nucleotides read TGTGCCACCAGTGTGACAGGGAGCACAGATACGCAGTATTTT. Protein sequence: CATSVTGSTDTQYF.

The CDR3 region is CASSWLPGTGESETQYF. CDR3 sequence (DNA): TGCGCCAGCAGCTGGTTACCCGGGACAGGGGAGTCGGAGACCCAGTACTTC. The rearrangement joins TRBV5-1 to TRBJ2-5; 10 bases agree with TRBD1. Trimming took 3 bases from V and 5 from J; bases not matched to a gene: 13. The V gene's germline CDR1 is SGHRS and CDR2 YFSETQ. CDR3 length: 17 amino acids.

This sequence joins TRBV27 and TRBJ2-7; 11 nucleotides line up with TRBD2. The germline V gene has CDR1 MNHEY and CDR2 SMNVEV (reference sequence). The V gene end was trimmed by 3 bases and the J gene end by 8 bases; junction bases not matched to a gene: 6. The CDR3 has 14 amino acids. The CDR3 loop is CASSFRLAGWKQYF. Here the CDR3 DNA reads TGTGCCAGCAGTTTTAGACTAGCGGGATGGAAGCAGTACTTC.

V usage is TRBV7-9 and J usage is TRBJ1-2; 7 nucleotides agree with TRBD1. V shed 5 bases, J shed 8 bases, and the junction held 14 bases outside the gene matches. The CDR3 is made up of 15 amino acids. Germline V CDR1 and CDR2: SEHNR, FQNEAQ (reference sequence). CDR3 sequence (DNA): TGTGCCAGCAGCGCTGGACAGGATCAGACTCGGGGCTACACCTTC. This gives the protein CASSAGQDQTRGYTF. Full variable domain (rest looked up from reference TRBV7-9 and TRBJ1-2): DTGVSQNPRHKITKRGQNVTFRCDPISEHNRLYWYRQTLGQGPEFLTYFQNEAQLEKSRLLSDRFSAERPKGSFSTLEIQRTEQGDSAMYLCASSAGQDQTRGYTFGSGTRLTVV.

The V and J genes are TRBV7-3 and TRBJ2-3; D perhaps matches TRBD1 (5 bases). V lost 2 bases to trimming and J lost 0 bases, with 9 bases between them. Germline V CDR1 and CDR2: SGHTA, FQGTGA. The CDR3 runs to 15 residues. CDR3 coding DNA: TGTGCCAGCAGCTTAGGGGCTACGAGCACAGATACGCAGTATTTT. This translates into CASSLGATSTDTQYF.

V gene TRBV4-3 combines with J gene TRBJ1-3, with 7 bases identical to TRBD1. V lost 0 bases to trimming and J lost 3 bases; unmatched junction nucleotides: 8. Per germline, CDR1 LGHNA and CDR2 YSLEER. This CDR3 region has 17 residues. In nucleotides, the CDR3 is TGCGCCAGCAGCCAAGAATTAAGACAGGGTGATGGAAACACCATATATTTT. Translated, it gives CASSQELRQGDGNTIYF.

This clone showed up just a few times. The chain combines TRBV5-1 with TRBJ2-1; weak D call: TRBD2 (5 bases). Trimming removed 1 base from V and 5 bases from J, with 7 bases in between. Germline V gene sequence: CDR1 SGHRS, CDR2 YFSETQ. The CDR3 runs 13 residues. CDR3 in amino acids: CASSLFGDNEQFF. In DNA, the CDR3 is TGCGCCAGCAGCTTGTTCGGGGACAATGAGCAGTTCTTC.

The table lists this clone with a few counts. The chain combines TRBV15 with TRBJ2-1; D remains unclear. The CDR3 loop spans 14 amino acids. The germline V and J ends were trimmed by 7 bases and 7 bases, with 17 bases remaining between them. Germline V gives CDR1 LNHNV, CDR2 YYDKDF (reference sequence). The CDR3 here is CATTPRLPSNEQFF. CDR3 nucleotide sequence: TGTGCCACCACCCCGAGGCTCCCGTCGAATGAGCAGTTCTTC.

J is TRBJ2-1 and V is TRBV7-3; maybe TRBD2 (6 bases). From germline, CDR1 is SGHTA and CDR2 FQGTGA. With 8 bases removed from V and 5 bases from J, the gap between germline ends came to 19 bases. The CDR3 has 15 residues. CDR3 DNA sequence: TGTGCCAGCTCCCTTCCGGCGGGATTAGACAATGAGCAGTTCTTC. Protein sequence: CASSLPAGLDNEQFF. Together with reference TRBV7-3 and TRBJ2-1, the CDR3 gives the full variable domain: GAGVSQTPSNKVTEKGKYVELRCDPISGHTALYWYRQSLGQGPEFLIYFQGTGAADDSGLPNDRFFAVRPEGSVSTLKIQRTERGDSAVYLCASSLPAGLDNEQFFGPGTRLTVL.

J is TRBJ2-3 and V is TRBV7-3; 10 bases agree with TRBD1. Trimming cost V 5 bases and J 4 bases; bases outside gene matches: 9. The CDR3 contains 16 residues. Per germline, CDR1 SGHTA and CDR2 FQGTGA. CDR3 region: CASSLGTGDWADTQYF. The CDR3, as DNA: TGTGCCAGCAGCCTGGGGACAGGGGATTGGGCAGATACGCAGTATTTT. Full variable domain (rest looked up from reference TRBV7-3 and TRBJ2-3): GAGVSQTPSNKVTEKGKYVELRCDPISGHTALYWYRQSLGQGPEFLIYFQGTGAADDSGLPNDRFFAVRPEGSVSTLKIQRTERGDSAVYLCASSLGTGDWADTQYFGPGTRLTVL.

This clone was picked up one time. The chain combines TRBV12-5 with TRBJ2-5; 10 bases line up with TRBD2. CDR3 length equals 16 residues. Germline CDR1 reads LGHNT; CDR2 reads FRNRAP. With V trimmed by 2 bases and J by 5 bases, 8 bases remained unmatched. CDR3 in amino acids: CASGLRTSGTPETQYF. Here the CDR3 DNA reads TGTGCTAGTGGTTTGAGAACTAGCGGGACCCCCGAGACCCAGTACTTC.

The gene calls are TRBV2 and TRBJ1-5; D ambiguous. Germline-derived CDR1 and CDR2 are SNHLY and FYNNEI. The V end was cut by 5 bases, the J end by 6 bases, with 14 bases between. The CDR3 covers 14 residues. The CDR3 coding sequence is TGTGCCAGCAGTCCGCGCGGTAGCGGTCAGCCCCAGCATTTT. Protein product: CASSPRGSGQPQHF. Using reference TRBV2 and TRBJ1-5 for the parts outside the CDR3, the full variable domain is EPEVTQTPSHQVTQMGQEVILRCVPISNHLYFYWYRQILGQKVEFLVSFYNNEISEKSEIFDDQFSVERPDGSNFTLKIRSTKLEDSAMYFCASSPRGSGQPQHFGDGTRLSIL.